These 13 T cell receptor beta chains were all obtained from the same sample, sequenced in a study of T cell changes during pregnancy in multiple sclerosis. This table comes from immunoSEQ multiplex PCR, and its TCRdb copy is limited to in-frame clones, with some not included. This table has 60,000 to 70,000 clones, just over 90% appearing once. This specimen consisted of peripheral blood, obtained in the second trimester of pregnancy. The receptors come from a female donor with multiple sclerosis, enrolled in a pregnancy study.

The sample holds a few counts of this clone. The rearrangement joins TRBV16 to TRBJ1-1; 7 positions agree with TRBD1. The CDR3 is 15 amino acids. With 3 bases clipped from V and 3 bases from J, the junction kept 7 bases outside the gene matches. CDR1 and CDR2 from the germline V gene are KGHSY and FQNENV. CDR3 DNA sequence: TGTGCCAGCAGCCATCGGACAGGCGGGGACACTGAAGCTTTCTTT. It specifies CASSHRTGGDTEAFF. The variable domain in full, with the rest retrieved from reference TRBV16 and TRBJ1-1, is GEEVAQTPKHLVRGEGQKAKLYCAPIKGHSYVFWYQQVLKNEFKFLISFQNENVFDETGMPKERFSAKCLPNSPCSLEIQATKLEDSAVYFCASSHRTGGDTEAFFGQGTRLTVV.

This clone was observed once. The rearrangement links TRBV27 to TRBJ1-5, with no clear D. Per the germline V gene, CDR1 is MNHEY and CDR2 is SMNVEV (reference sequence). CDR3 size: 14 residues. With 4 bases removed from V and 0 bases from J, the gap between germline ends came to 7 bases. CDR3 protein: CASSSRFSNQPQHF. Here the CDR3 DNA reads TGTGCCAGCAGTTCCAGGTTTAGCAATCAGCCCCAGCATTTT.

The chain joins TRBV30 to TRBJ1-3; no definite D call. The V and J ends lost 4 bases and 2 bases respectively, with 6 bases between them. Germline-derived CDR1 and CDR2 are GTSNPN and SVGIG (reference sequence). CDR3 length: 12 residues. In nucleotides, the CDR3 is TGTGCCTGGAACAGAGCTGGAAACACCATATATTTT. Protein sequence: CAWNRAGNTIYF.

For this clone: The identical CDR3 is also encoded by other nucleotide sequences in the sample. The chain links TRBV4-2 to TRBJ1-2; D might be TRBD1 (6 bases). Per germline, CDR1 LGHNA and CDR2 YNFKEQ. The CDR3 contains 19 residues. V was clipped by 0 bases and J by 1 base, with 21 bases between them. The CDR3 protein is CASSQDAASRTGFNYGYTF. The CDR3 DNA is TGTGCCAGCAGCCAAGATGCCGCTAGTAGAACAGGGTTTAACTATGGCTACACCTTC.

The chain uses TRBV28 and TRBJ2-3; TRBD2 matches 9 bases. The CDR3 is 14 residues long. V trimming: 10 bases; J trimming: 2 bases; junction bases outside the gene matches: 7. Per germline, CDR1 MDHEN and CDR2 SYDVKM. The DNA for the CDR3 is TGTGCCACCCAGATAGCGGGAGTCACAGATACGCAGTATTTT. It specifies CATQIAGVTDTQYF. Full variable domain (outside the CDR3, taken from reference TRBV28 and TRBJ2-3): DVKVTQSSRYLVKRTGEKVFLECVQDMDHENMFWYRQDPGLGLRLIYFSYDVKMKEKGDIPEGYSVSREKKERFSLILESASTNQTSMYLCATQIAGVTDTQYFGPGTRLTVL.

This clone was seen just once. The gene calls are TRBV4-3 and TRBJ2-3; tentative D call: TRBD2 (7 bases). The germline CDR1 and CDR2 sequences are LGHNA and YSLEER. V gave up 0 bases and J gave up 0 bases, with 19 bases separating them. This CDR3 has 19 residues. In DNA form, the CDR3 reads TGCGCCAGCAGCCAAGACTCCTGGCGGGGGCCAGAAAGCACAGATACGCAGTATTTT. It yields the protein CASSQDSWRGPESTDTQYF.

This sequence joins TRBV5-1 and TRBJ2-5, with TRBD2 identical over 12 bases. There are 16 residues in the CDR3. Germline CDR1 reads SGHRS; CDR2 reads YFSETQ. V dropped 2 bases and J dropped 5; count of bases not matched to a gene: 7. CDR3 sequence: CASSFASLAGGETQYF. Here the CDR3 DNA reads TGCGCCAGCAGCTTTGCGTCCCTAGCGGGGGGGGAGACCCAGTACTTC.

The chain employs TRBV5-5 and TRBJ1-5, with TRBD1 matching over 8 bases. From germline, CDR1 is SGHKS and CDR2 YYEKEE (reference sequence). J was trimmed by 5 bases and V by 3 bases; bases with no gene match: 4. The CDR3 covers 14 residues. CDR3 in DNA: TGTGCCAGCAGCTCCAGGGGGCTGGATCAGCCCCAGCATTTT. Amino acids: CASSSRGLDQPQHF.

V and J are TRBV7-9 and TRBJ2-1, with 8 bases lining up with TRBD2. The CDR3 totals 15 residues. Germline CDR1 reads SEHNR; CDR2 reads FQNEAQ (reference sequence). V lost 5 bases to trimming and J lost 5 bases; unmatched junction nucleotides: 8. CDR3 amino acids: CASSPRGDVHNEQFF. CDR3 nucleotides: TGTGCCAGCAGCCCGCGGGGGGACGTCCACAATGAGCAGTTCTTC.

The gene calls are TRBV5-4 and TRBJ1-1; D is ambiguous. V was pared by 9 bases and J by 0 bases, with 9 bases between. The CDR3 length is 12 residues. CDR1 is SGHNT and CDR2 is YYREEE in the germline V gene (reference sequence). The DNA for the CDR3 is TGTGCCACCCGACACATGAACACTGAAGCTTTCTTT. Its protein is CATRHMNTEAFF.

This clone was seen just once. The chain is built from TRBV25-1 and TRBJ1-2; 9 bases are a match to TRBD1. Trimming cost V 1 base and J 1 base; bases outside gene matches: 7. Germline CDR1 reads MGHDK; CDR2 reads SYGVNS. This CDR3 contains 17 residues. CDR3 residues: CASSELGQGYGNYGYTF. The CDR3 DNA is TGTGCCAGCAGTGAATTAGGACAGGGGTATGGTAACTATGGCTACACCTTC.

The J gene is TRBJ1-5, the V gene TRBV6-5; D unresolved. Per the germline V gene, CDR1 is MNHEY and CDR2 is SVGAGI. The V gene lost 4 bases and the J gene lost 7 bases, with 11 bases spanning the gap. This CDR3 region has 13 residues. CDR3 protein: CASSWTNGQPQHF. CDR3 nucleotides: TGTGCCAGCAGTTGGACTAACGGGCAGCCCCAGCATTTT.

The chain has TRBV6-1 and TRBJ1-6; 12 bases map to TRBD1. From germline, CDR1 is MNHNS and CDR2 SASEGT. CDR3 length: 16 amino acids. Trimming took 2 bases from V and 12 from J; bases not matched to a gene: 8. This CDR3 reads CASSEPPGQGAGPLHF. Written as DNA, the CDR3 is TGTGCCAGCAGTGAACCTCCGGGACAGGGGGCTGGACCCCTCCACTTT.